The 8 T cell receptor beta chains reported below all come from one sample, sequenced in a study of vaccination and CD4 T cells after COVID-19. Once obtained from cultured CD4+ T cells, the DNA was sequenced using the Oncomine TCR Beta short-read assay. In TCRdb, the PCR reads were re-called with MiXCR into one record per CDR3 protein. Of under 25,000 distinct CDR3 sequences in the sample, 35% to 50% were seen once. Treatment noted: roughly 10-day PBMC culture with coronavirus spike peptide pools or control peptides (ViraFEST assay). These receptors are not linked to any known antigen. This material consisted of CD4+ T cells from blood, cultured in vitro, taken after SARS-CoV-2 vaccination. The receptor set was obtained from a human donor who had recovered from COVID-19.

V gene TRBV28 combines with J gene TRBJ1-1; D gene unclear. CDR1 MDHEN and CDR2 SYDVKM come from the germline V gene. The CDR3 contains 12 residues. The V and J ends lost 6 bases and 3 bases respectively, with 8 bases between them. The CDR3 loop reads CASRRDHTEAFF. CDR3 bases: TGTGCCAGCAGGAGGGATCACACTGAAGCTTTCTTT.

The gene calls are TRBV11-1 and TRBJ2-7, with D hard to call. Trimming pared 5 bases from V and 5 bases from J, leaving 16 bases between. Per the germline V gene, CDR1 is SGHAT and CDR2 is FQDESV (reference sequence). CDR3 length: 14 amino acids. The CDR3 region is CASSRDKIRHEQYF. The CDR3 region has the DNA TGTGCCAGCAGCCGAGATAAAATTAGGCACGAGCAGTACTTC.

This chain joins TRBV5-1 and TRBJ2-1, with 7 positions matching TRBD1. This CDR3 comprises 18 residues. Per the germline V gene, CDR1 is SGHRS and CDR2 is YFSETQ. J was trimmed by 2 bases and V by 0 bases; bases with no gene match: 11. The CDR3 bases are TGCGCCAGCAGCTTGGAGAATGCAGGGGGTCTGGCCTACAATGAGCAGTTCTTC. This gives the protein CASSLENAGGLAYNEQFF.

The V gene is TRBV20-1, the J gene TRBJ1-2; no clear D. Trimming cost V 0 bases and J 5 bases, with 13 bases left between them. CDR3 size: 14 residues. CDR1 DFQATT and CDR2 SNEGSKA come from the germline V gene (reference sequence). The CDR3 bases are TGCAGTGCTAGAGACGGGAGTAATCTTTATGGCTACACCTTC. Translation: CSARDGSNLYGYTF.

The V gene is TRBV10-2, the J gene TRBJ2-3; tentative D call: TRBD2 (6 bases). This CDR3 is built from 18 residues. The germline V gene encodes CDR1 WSHSY and CDR2 SAAADI. With 3 bases removed from V and 2 bases from J, the gap between germline ends came to 21 bases. Here the CDR3 DNA reads TGCGCCAGCAGTGAAAGTCGGGACTTTCCCCTAATCACAGATACGCAGTATTTT. Encoded protein: CASSESRDFPLITDTQYF.

J is TRBJ2-7 and V is TRBV7-2; a weak D match, TRBD2 (6 bases). V was pared by 5 bases and J by 2 bases, with 16 bases between. CDR1 and CDR2 (germline): SGHTA, FQGNSA. The CDR3 loop spans 15 amino acids. The CDR3: CASSPRLVGTYEQYF. CDR3 nucleotide sequence: TGTGCCAGCAGCCCCCGACTAGTGGGCACCTACGAGCAGTACTTC. Full variable domain (outside the CDR3, taken from reference TRBV7-2 and TRBJ2-7): GAGVSQSPSNKVTEKGKDVELRCDPISGHTALYWYRQSLGQGLEFLIYFQGNSAPDKSGLPSDRFSAERTGGSVSTLTIQRTQQEDSAVYLCASSPRLVGTYEQYFGPGTRLTVT.

There are a few counts of this clonotype. V usage is TRBV4-2 and J usage is TRBJ1-5, with D maybe TRBD1 (5 bases). CDR3 length: 12 amino acids. Trimming shortened V by 0 bases and J by 10 bases, and 7 bases separated the two germline ends. Germline CDR1 LGHNA, CDR2 YNFKEQ. CDR3 nucleotides: TGTGCCAGCAGCCAAGACGACAGCCCCCAGCATTTT. This translates into CASSQDDSPQHF.

The chain is built from TRBV27 and TRBJ1-1, with D hard to call. The CDR3 runs to 15 residues. Per germline, CDR1 MNHEY and CDR2 SMNVEV (reference sequence). The V end was cut by 4 bases, the J end by 1 base, with 13 bases between. CDR3 bases: TGTGCCAGCAGTTCGATCCTAGGACCGAACACTGAAGCTTTCTTT. It encodes CASSSILGPNTEAFF.